This T cell receptor (beta chain) originates from a study of PD-L1 blockade in urothelial cancer. Germline-derived CDR1 and CDR2 are SGHRS and YFSETQ. V lost 2 bases to trimming and J lost 4 bases, with 18 bases between them. CDR3 length equals 16 residues. The table came from immunoSEQ multiplex PCR; TCRdb's copy has only in-frame clones and leaves some out. The table includes around 100,000 clones, roughly 88% detected once. The receptor was isolated from a man between 45 and 60 years old with urothelial cancer. The chain combines TRBV5-1 with TRBJ1-1; D gene uncertain. Sequences were derived from PBMCs, sampled around atezolizumab (anti-PD-L1) treatment. The CDR3 spells CASSFGRETLGTEAFF. The CDR3 DNA reads as TGCGCCAGCAGCTTCGGACGGGAAACTTTGGGCACTGAAGCTTTCTTT.